This TCR beta chain emerged from a study of shared clonotypes between healthy human individuals. Germline V lookup: CDR1 SGHRS, CDR2 YFSETQ. The CDR3 loop spans 12 amino acids. Trimming removed 0 bases from V and 10 bases from J, with 10 bases in between. At the deep level, the assay was run. Here immunoSEQ multiplex PCR was the method, and the copy in TCRdb shows in-frame clones only, minus some. The repertoire consists of about 680,000 clones, with approximately 79% occurring once and the leading ten covering about 1.7%. Study-wide results and limits: Clonotypes that were shared across a handful of donors made up roughly 5% of naive CD4 clonotypes. Against clonotypes common to all four donors, non-shared ones had lower generation probabilities. Clonotype sharing among donors likely depends on sequencing depth.

As regards this clone: Its antigen is still unknown.

Sequencing was carried out using memory CD4+ T cells sorted from blood. Indicated subset: CD45RA-negative fraction. The chain couples TRBV5-1 to TRBJ1-1; possibly TRBD1 for D (5 bases). The receptor was derived from a woman aged 25 to 45 in good health. The CDR3 bases are TGCGCCAGCAGCTTGGGGAACGGGGGAGCTTTCTTT. It is translated as CASSLGNGGAFF.